The following is a T cell receptor beta chain sequence with its context. This clonotype was picked up many times. Its antigen specificity is not known. There are no base qualities to consult, and no much larger clone falls within one base. TCR beta CDR3 regions were amplified from RNA transcripts for repertoire sequencing. A first-round RT-PCR used HTBI primers with the Qiagen OneStep RT-PCR kit, followed by a second-round multiplex PCR, size selection and purification. Libraries were sequenced paired-end with 100 bp reads on an Illumina HiSeq2000. The source study handled its data this way. SOAPnuke was used for read processing, and reads with adapters, uncalled bases, a mean Phred below 15, or no exact constant-primer or identifier match were discarded. COPE v1.2.5 was used to merge high-quality paired reads. Unique nucleotide sequences were defined as clonotypes and aligned to IMGT TRB V, D and J references using MiTCR v1.1. The analysis was limited to V-J combinations with a frequency above 0.0001, which together covered 99% to 99.2% of repertoires. For each V-J combination, a TCR clonal expansion and chaos score was defined as F50 clonal expansion divided by the chaos observed in the TCRdist matrix. Welch's t-statistics and random forest were used to reduce the features to 13 V-J combinations, which were then used as input to a naive Bayes classifier. The Morisita-Horn index was used to measure how similar the thyroid and blood repertoires were. TCRdb redid the processing of the public reads, applying fastp at Q25 and MiXCR, and retained in-frame beta chains. CDR3 protein duplicates are merged, each entry listing the most common genes and DNA. The V and J calls follow TCRdb's processing rather than the paper's. This sample is represented by 500,000 to 600,000 distinct CDR3 sequences; approximately 37% of them were singletons. Over 3.5% of the sample is held by the ten biggest clonotypes.

This sample stems from a study of Graves' ophthalmopathy and Graves' hyperthyroidism (dated by TCRdb to the late 2010s). Background for the entire study: Hyperthyroidism was defined as stable when no progression to ophthalmopathy occurred within 18 months of follow-up. In total, 135 blood samples were TCR-sequenced: around 42 ophthalmopathy, under 85 hyperthyroidism and around 17 hyperthyroidism-to-ophthalmopathy patients. The independent validation cohort included about 19 hyperthyroidism patients plus 17 patients who later progressed from hyperthyroidism to ophthalmopathy. After sampling, hyperthyroidism patients received methimazole starting at 30 mg daily, and ophthalmopathy patients received high-dose intravenous methylprednisolone. To explore V-J signatures that distinguish ophthalmopathy from hyperthyroidism, a discovery set of around 100 patients was enrolled, made up of more than 40 with ophthalmopathy and around 60 with stable hyperthyroidism. In about 6 hyperthyroidism patients, the T-cell repertoire of thyroid tissue was compared with the T-cell repertoire of blood. TCR beta repertoire signatures were used to distinguish Graves' ophthalmopathy from Graves' hyperthyroidism and to predict progression to ophthalmopathy. Study-wide conclusions, independent of this receptor: In validation, the model predicted ophthalmopathy progression with more than 70% sensitivity and less than 80% specificity; eleven to twelve predicted patients were CT-confirmed with GO in a median of about 7.1 months. Most of the expanded thyroid clonotypes with a frequency above 0.001 were also detected in blood, and it was suggested that the thyroid immune response may be reflected by blood repertoires. No statistical method was used to predetermine the sample size, and group allocation was not hidden from the investigators. The 13-signature model separated ophthalmopathy from stable hyperthyroidism with about 86% sensitivity and 81.08% specificity in cross-validation, and 80%/75% in the test set.

The CDR3 numbers 14 residues from cysteine through phenylalanine. CDR3 DNA only is kept here, 42 bases in frame from base 1. Here V drops 6 bases and J drops 1 base, and the junction holds 3 bases not matched to any gene. Patients with hyperthyroidism were aged 18 to 65 years, had been newly diagnosed, and had a disease duration of less than 2 months. Anyone with other autoimmune diseases, uncontrolled infections, pregnancy or lactation was excluded from the study. Diagnosis relied on clinical symptoms, serum thyroxine, TRAb, thyroid ultrasound and orbital computed tomography. Total RNA was extracted using Trizol reagent, and RNA quality was checked on an Agilent 2100 Bioanalyzer.

What was sequenced was peripheral blood or thyroid tissue (not recorded which). Recombination joined TRBV12-3 or TRBV12-4 with TRBJ2-7; a stretch of 10 junction bases matches TRBD1. The receptor's source is an adult man with Graves' hyperthyroidism. The DNA is TGTGCCAGCAGACGACAGGGGGCATCCTACGAGCAGTACTTC. Protein translation: CASRRQGASYEQYF.